Each of the 14 T cell receptor beta chains below was sequenced from the same sample in a study of blood T cell repertoires in COVID-19. This table comes from immunoSEQ multiplex PCR, and its TCRdb copy is limited to in-frame clones, with some not included. The data contain roughly 170,000 clones, under 85% of them seen just once; the ten biggest clones take up approximately 7.3%. The sequenced sample was peripheral blood. The origin of the receptors is a human donor in a cohort sampled during active COVID-19.

The rearrangement joins TRBV5-1 to TRBJ2-1; possibly TRBD2 for D (5 bases). V lost 0 bases and J 9 bases, leaving 16 bases between the germline ends. Germline CDR1 SGHRS, CDR2 YFSETQ. This CDR3 is 15 amino acids long. The CDR3 sequence is CASSLGIAGSGEQFF. DNA for the CDR3: TGCGCCAGCAGCTTGGGGATTGCGGGCTCCGGTGAGCAGTTCTTC.

The genes are TRBV6-6 and TRBJ1-4; a weak D match, TRBD1 (6 bases). This CDR3 comprises 16 residues. Looked up from germline, CDR1 is MNHNY and CDR2 is SVGAGI (reference sequence). V gave up 5 bases and J gave up 3 bases, with 16 bases separating them. The CDR3 loop reads CASSPTGTTANEKLFF. CDR3 nucleotide sequence: TGTGCCAGCAGTCCTACAGGGACTACGGCTAATGAAAAACTGTTTTTT.

V gene TRBV7-8 combines with J gene TRBJ2-7; 7 bases agree with TRBD1. The CDR3 consists of 13 residues. Germline V lookup: CDR1 SGHVS, CDR2 FQNEAQ. V shed 5 bases and J 4 bases; nucleotides not matched to a gene: 5. DNA of the CDR3: TGTGCCAGCAGCAGAGGGACAGTATACGAGCAGTACTTC. Protein sequence: CASSRGTVYEQYF.

The genes are TRBV11-2 and TRBJ2-3, with 14 bases lining up with TRBD2. V shed 2 bases, J shed 4 bases, and the junction held 11 bases outside the gene matches. The CDR3 consists of 19 residues. Looked up from germline, CDR1 is SGHAT and CDR2 is FQNNGV. In DNA, the CDR3 is TGTGCCAGCAGCTTACGACTAGCGGGGGGGCCGATTTTACCAGATACGCAGTATTTT. It specifies CASSLRLAGGPILPDTQYF.

The chain carries TRBV11-2 and TRBJ2-7; 7 bases align to TRBD1. The CDR3 contains 16 residues. Germline CDR1 is SGHAT and CDR2 is FQNNGV. The ends lost 2 bases at V and 7 bases at J; junction bases unmatched: 14. The CDR3 DNA follows: TGTGCCAGCAGCTTAATTGGGTCAGGGGGTGTGGGTGAGCAGTACTTC. Its translation: CASSLIGSGGVGEQYF.

The gene calls are TRBV6-5 and TRBJ2-7, with TRBD2 as a possible D gene (6 bases). Germline assignment: CDR1 MNHEY and CDR2 SVGAGI. The CDR3 consists of 16 residues. The ends were cut back, 2 bases at V and 0 bases at J, with 14 bases in the middle. The CDR3 bases are TGTGCCAGCAGTTACAACTTCGACGGGAGCTCCTACGAGCAGTACTTC. Amino acids: CASSYNFDGSSYEQYF.

V is TRBV9 and J is TRBJ1-2, with 7 bases fitting TRBD1. V lost 4 bases and J lost 4; bases outside the gene matches: 4. The CDR3 runs 13 residues. Germline-derived CDR1 and CDR2 are SGDLS and YYNGEE. In DNA form, the CDR3 reads TGTGCCAGCAGCCAGGGGGGCGGCTATGGCTACACCTTC. Encoded protein: CASSQGGGYGYTF.

This chain links TRBV20-1 with TRBJ2-7, with TRBD1 as a possible D gene (5 bases). The CDR3 spans 15 residues. The germline V gene encodes CDR1 DFQATT and CDR2 SNEGSKA (reference sequence). V was pared by 3 bases and J by 3 bases, with 18 bases between. In DNA form, the CDR3 reads TGCAGTGCTAGTGCTCCTCAGGGATCTGGCTACGAGCAGTACTTC. Its translation is CSASAPQGSGYEQYF.

This chain links TRBV15 with TRBJ2-7; D call uncertain. Germline CDR1 is LNHNV and CDR2 is YYDKDF (reference sequence). With 0 bases removed from V and 3 bases from J, the gap between germline ends came to 9 bases. The CDR3 runs 14 residues. The DNA for the CDR3 is TGTGCCACCAGCAGAGATAAAGGCGGCTACGAGCAGTACTTC. This sequence encodes CATSRDKGGYEQYF.

V gene TRBV7-2 combines with J gene TRBJ1-5, with 8 positions matching TRBD1. Germline CDR1 is SGHTA and CDR2 is FQGNSA. This CDR3 has 16 amino acids. With V trimmed by 5 bases and J by 2 bases, 8 bases remained unmatched. In nucleotides, the CDR3 is TGTGCCAGCAGCGGACAGGGTAGAGGACGCAATCAGCCCCAGCATTTT. Its translation is CASSGQGRGRNQPQHF.

A word on this clone: The same CDR3 arises from other DNA sequences in this sample as well. The V gene is TRBV9, the J gene TRBJ2-7, with a tentative D call TRBD1 (6 bases). The V end lost 0 bases, the J end lost 2 bases, and 9 bases lay between the germline ends. Germline CDR1 reads SGDLS; CDR2 reads YYNGEE. This CDR3 spans 14 amino acids. CDR3 nucleotide sequence: TGTGCCAGCAGCGTAGGAGACAGGACCTACGAGCAGTACTTC. Amino acids: CASSVGDRTYEQYF. The variable domain in full, with the rest retrieved from reference TRBV9 and TRBJ2-7, is DSGVTQTPKHLITATGQRVTLRCSPRSGDLSVYWYQQSLDQGLQFLIQYYNGEERAKGNILERFSAQQFPDLHSELNLSSLELGDSALYFCASSVGDRTYEQYFGPGTRLTVT.

The genes are TRBV5-4 and TRBJ2-7; D is undetermined. There are 16 residues in the CDR3. The germline V and J ends were trimmed by 0 bases and 2 bases, with 15 bases remaining between them. Looked up from germline, CDR1 is SGHNT and CDR2 is YYREEE (reference sequence). This CDR3 is CASSLDPLKKPYEQYF. CDR3 DNA: TGTGCCAGCAGCTTGGACCCCCTAAAAAAACCCTACGAGCAGTACTTC.

V gene TRBV27 combines with J gene TRBJ1-2; 7 nucleotides match TRBD1. V lost 4 bases, J lost 4 bases, and 15 bases stayed unmatched. The CDR3 is 17 residues long. Per germline, CDR1 MNHEY and CDR2 SMNVEV (reference sequence). The CDR3 loop reads CASSSAKTGKIGYGYTF. The CDR3 nucleotides read TGTGCCAGCAGTTCCGCCAAGACAGGGAAGATTGGCTATGGCTACACCTTC.

This clone showed up just once. This chain uses TRBV6-5 with TRBJ1-6; D might be TRBD1 (6 bases). This CDR3 is built from 15 residues. V gave up 4 bases and J gave up 7 bases, with 14 bases separating them. Germline V lookup: CDR1 MNHEY, CDR2 SVGAGI. The CDR3 bases are TGTGCCAGCAGTTTATTATGGGGGCCCAATTCACCCCTCCACTTT. Its protein is CASSLLWGPNSPLHF.